This TCR beta chain is from a study of control samples from healthy donors and cancer patients. Profiled with immunoSEQ multiplex PCR; TCRdb holds only in-frame clones, not every one. Of approximately 90,000 clones listed, over 80% are singletons. V shed 6 bases and J shed 4 bases, with 19 bases lying between them. CDR3 length: 15 amino acids. The germline gives CDR1 SGHKS, CDR2 YYEKEE (reference sequence). The material sequenced was blood. The sequence was obtained from a young man in good health. The chain couples TRBV5-5 to TRBJ1-2, with D possibly being TRBD1 (6 bases). The CDR3 DNA reads TGTGCCAGCAAACCCACAGGGTTTGGGGTCTATGGCTACACCTTC. It encodes CASKPTGFGVYGYTF.